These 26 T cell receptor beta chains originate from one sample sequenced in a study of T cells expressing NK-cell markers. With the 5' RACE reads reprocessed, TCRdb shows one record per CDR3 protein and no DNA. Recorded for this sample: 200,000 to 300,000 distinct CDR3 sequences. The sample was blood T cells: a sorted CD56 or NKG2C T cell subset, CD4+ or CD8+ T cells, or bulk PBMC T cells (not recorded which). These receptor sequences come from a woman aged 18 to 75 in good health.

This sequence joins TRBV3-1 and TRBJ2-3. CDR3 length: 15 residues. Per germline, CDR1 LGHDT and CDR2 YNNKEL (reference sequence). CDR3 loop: CASSQDGGRQDTQYF.

CDR3 sequence: CSAEFTDRSNYGYTF. This chain joins TRBV29-1 and TRBJ1-2; absent DNA, TCRdb's TRBD1 call cannot be checked. The CDR3 contains 15 residues. CDR1 SQVTM and CDR2 ANQGSEA come from the germline V gene.

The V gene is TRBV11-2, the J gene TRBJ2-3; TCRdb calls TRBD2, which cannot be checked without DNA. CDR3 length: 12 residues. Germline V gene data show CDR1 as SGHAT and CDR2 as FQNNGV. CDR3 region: CASSDSSPTQYF.

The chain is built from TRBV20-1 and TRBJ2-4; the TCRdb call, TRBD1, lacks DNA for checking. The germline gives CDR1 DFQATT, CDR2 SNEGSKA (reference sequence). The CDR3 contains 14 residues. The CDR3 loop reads CSARGNRDENIQYF.

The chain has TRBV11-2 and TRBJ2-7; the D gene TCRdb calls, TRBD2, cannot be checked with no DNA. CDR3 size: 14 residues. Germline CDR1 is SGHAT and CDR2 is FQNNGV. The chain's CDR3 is CASSDQGTLYEQYF.

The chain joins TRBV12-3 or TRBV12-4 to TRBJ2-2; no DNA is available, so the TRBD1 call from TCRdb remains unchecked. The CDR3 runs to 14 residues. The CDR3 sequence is CASSVHRGTGELFF.

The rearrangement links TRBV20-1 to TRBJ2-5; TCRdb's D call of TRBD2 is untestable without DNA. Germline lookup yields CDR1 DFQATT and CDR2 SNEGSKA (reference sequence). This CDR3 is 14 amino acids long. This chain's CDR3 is CSARASGRWQTQYF.

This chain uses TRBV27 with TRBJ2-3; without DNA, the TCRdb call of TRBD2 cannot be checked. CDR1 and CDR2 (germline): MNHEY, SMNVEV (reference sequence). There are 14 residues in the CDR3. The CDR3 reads CASSLAGRWDTQYF.

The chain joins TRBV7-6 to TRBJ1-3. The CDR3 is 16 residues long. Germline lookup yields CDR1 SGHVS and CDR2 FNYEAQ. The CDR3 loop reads CASSPVVVGSGNTIYF.

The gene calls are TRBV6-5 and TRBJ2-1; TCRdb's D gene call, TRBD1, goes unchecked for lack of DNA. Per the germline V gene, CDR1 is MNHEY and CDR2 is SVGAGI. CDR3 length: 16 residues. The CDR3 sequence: CASSYPSGGHNNEQFF.

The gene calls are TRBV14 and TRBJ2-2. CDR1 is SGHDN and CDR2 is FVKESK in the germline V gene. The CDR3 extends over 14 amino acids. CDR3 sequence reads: CASRMGIHTGELFF. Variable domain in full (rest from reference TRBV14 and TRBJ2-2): EAGVTQFPSHSVIEKGQTVTLRCDPISGHDNLYWYRRVMGKEIKFLLHFVKESKQDESGMPNNRFLAERTGGTYSTLKVQPAELEDSGVYFCASRMGIHTGELFFGEGSRLTVL.

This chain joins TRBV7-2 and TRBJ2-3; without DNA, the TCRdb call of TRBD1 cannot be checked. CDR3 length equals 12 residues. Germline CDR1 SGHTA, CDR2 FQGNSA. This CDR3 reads CASSPTGNLQYF.

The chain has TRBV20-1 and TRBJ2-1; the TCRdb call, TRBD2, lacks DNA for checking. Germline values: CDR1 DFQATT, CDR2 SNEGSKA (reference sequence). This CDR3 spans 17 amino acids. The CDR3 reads CSAPPQWSSGRRDEQFF.

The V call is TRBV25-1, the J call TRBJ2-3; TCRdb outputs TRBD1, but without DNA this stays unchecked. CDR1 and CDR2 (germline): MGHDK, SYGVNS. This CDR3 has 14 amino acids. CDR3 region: CASTPRGGPDTQYF.

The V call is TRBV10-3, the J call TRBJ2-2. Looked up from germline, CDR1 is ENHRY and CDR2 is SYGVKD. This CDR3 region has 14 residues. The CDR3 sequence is CAIGSLGNTGELFF.

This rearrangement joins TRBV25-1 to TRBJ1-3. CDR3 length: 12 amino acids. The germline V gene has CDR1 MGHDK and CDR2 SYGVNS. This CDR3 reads CASREGGNTIYF.

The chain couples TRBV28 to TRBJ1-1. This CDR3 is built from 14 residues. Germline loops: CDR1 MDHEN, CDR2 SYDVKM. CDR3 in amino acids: CASSSPSIGTEAFF.

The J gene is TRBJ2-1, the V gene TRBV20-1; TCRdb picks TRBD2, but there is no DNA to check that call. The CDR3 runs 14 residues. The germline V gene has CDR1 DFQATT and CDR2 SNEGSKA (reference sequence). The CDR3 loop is CSASFGGSVNEQFF.

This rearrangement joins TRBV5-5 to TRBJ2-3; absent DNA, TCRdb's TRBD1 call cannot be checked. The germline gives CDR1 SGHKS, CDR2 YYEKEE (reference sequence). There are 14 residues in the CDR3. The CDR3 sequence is CASSLDAPTDTQYF.

CDR3 residues: CASSLNRYNEQFF. This rearrangement joins TRBV28 to TRBJ2-1; TCRdb's D call of TRBD1 is untestable without DNA. This CDR3 is built from 13 residues. Per germline, CDR1 MDHEN and CDR2 SYDVKM. Filled out from reference TRBV28 and TRBJ2-1, the complete variable domain reads DVKVTQSSRYLVKRTGEKVFLECVQDMDHENMFWYRQDPGLGLRLIYFSYDVKMKEKGDIPEGYSVSREKKERFSLILESASTNQTSMYLCASSLNRYNEQFFGPGTRLTVL.

CDR3 loop: CASSSGPYEQYF. The chain recombines TRBV7-2 with TRBJ2-7; without DNA, the TCRdb call of TRBD1 cannot be checked. Germline CDR1 reads SGHTA; CDR2 reads FQGNSA. CDR3 size: 12 residues.

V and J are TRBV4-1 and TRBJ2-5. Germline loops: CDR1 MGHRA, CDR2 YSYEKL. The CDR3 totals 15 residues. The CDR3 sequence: CASSQDLGYPETQYF.

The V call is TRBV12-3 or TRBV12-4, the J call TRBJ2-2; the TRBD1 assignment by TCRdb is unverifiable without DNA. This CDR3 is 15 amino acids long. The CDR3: CASSPQGAVTGELFF.

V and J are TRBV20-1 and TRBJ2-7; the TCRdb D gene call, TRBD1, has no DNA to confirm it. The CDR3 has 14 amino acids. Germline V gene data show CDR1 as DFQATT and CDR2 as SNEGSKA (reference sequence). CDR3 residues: CSAYSGTATYEQYF.

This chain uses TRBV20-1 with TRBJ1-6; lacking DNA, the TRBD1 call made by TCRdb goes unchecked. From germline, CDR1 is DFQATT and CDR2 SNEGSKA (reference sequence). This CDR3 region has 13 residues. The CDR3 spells CSASGQRDSPLHF.

The CDR3: CSGGGGYNEQFF. The rearrangement uses TRBV29-1 and TRBJ2-1; TCRdb selects TRBD1, and the lack of DNA leaves this call unchecked. Germline CDR1 is SQVTM and CDR2 is ANQGSEA. CDR3 size: 12 residues.